These T cell receptor beta chains were read from a single sample in a study of cytomegalovirus exposure and HLA in healthy donors. Clones were sequenced by immunoSEQ multiplex PCR, and TCRdb holds only the in-frame ones, with some missing. The sample records about 98,000 clones, over 70% being singletons. What was sequenced was PBMCs. The origin of the receptors is a man aged 18 to 29 in good health and CMV-seropositive. Both conserved end residues are part of each CDR3. The D gene is left open where the match is weak. Where a row states a size, it is once, few, many or the class of an expanded clone; other rows omit it.

V gene,J gene,CDR3 length,D gene,clone size,CDR3 protein,CDR3 DNA
TRBV5-5,TRBJ1-5,17,NA,NA,CASSLGLAFMSNQPQHF,TGTGCCAGCAGCTTGGGTTTAGCATTCATGAGCAATCAGCCCCAGCATTTT
TRBV5-1,TRBJ2-3,17,TRBD2,NA,CASSQGLAGGGTDTQYF,TGCGCCAGCAGCCAGGGACTAGCGGGGGGTGGCACAGATACGCAGTATTTT
TRBV7-9,TRBJ1-2,16,TRBD1,NA,CASSPPAGGVDYGYTF,TGTGCCAGCAGCCCCCCGGCAGGGGGCGTCGACTATGGCTACACCTTC
TRBV5-6,TRBJ1-4,16,TRBD1,NA,CASSKTGTGDYEKLFF,TGTGCCAGCAGCAAAACCGGGACAGGGGATTATGAAAAACTGTTTTTT
TRBV19,TRBJ1-1,12,NA,NA,CATSDLNTEAFF,TGTGCCACATCTGACTTGAACACTGAAGCTTTCTTT
TRBV30,TRBJ1-2,15,NA,few,CAWRTDHGVTYGYTF,TGTGCCTGGAGGACGGATCACGGGGTTACCTATGGCTACACCTTC
TRBV6-5,TRBJ1-1,15,NA,NA,CASSVSGATVTEAFF,TGTGCCAGCAGTGTGTCAGGGGCCACGGTCACTGAAGCTTTCTTT
TRBV28,TRBJ2-7,16,TRBD1,NA,CASSLSAGQGAYEQYF,TGTGCCAGCAGTTTATCGGCCGGACAGGGGGCCTACGAGCAGTACTTC
TRBV19,TRBJ1-1,13,NA,once,CASSPGGGTEAFF,TGTGCCAGTAGTCCCGGGGGGGGTACTGAAGCTTTCTTT
TRBV19,TRBJ1-1,15,NA,NA,CASSPSDSLNTEAFF,TGTGCCAGTAGTCCCTCGGACAGCTTGAACACTGAAGCTTTCTTT
TRBV23-1,TRBJ1-5,14,NA,NA,CASSHPDRGQPQHF,TGCGCCAGCAGTCATCCGGATAGGGGGCAGCCCCAGCATTTT
TRBV6-1,TRBJ1-5,13,NA,NA,CASKVQGHQPQHF,TGTGCCAGCAAGGTGCAGGGCCATCAGCCCCAGCATTTT
TRBV7-2,TRBJ1-2,15,TRBD1,NA,CASSLNWGQGYGYTF,TGTGCCAGCAGCTTAAATTGGGGACAGGGCTATGGCTACACCTTC
TRBV10-1,TRBJ2-1,15,TRBD1,NA,CASSLDRSSYNEQFF,TGCGCCAGCAGCCTGGACAGGAGCTCCTACAATGAGCAGTTCTTC